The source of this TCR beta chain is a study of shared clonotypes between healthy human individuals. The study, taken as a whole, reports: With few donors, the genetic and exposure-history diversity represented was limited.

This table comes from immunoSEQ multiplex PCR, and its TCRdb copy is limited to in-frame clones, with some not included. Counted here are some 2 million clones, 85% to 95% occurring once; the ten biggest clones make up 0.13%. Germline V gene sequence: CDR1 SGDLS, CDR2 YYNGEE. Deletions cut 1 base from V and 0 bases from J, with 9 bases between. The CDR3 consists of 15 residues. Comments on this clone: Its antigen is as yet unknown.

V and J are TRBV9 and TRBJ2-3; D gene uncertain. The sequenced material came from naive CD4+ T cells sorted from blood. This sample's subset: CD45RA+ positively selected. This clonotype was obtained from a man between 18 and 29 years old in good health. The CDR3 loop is CASSVRAASTDTQYF. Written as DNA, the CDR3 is TGTGCCAGCAGCGTACGGGCCGCTAGCACAGATACGCAGTATTTT.